This TCR beta chain was sequenced for a study of vaccination and CD4 T cells after COVID-19. The Oncomine TCR Beta short-read assay was applied to DNA of cultured CD4+ T cells. Investigators isolated genomic DNA from cultured CD4+ T cells. Each CDR3 protein gets one entry after TCRdb re-called the PCR reads with MiXCR. The sample yields 7,000 to 9,000 distinct CDR3 sequences, about two fifths seen once. As for treatment: approximately nine-day PBMC culture with coronavirus spike peptide pools or control peptides (ViraFEST assay). Ahead of the COVID-19 pandemic (2011-2018), the CD4+ T cells of the unexposed donor were collected. CDR1 is DFQATT, CDR2 SNEGSKA, per germline (reference sequence). This CDR3 is 13 amino acids long. Trimming took 2 bases from V and 0 from J, leaving 8 bases between them. This clonotype was seen more than once but under ten times. Its cognate antigen is unknown.

The chain carries TRBV20-1 and TRBJ2-7; D is possibly TRBD1 (6 bases). The TCR originated in a human donor in good health. Sequencing was performed on CD4+ T cells from blood, cultured in vitro. The CDR3 coding sequence is TGCAGTGCTAGAAGGGGGTTCTCCTACGAGCAGTACTTC. As protein: CSARRGFSYEQYF.